Following are 8 T cell receptor beta chains from one sample sequenced in a study of blood T cell repertoires in COVID-19. Data came from immunoSEQ multiplex PCR; TCRdb stores just in-frame clones and leaves some out. Altogether approximately 150,000 clones are present, roughly nine tenths being singletons, with the ten largest covering 3.5% to 5%. The specimen sequenced was peripheral blood. These receptors were collected from a woman in her sixties with active or convalescent COVID-19.

V is TRBV6-2 or TRBV6-3 and J is TRBJ2-5; D remains unclear. The CDR3 is 13 amino acids. CDR1 MNHEY and CDR2 SVGEGT come from the germline V gene. Trimming pared 0 bases from V and 4 bases from J, leaving 6 bases between. CDR3 coding DNA: TGTGCCAGCAGTTACTCGAGCCCAGAGACCCAGTACTTC. Protein sequence: CASSYSSPETQYF.

V and J are TRBV19 and TRBJ1-5, with 7 bases fitting TRBD1. The germline V gene has CDR1 LNHDA and CDR2 SQIVND (reference sequence). V gave up 3 bases and J gave up 0 bases; unmatched junction bases: 5. This CDR3 region has 16 residues. The CDR3 region is CASSIGPGGSNQPQHF. In DNA, the CDR3 is TGTGCCAGTAGTATTGGGCCAGGGGGTAGCAATCAGCCCCAGCATTTT.

The gene calls are TRBV5-4 and TRBJ1-1, with D tentatively TRBD1 (5 bases). Germline lookup yields CDR1 SGHNT and CDR2 YYREEE (reference sequence). The V end lost 4 bases, the J end lost 0 bases, and 25 bases lay between the germline ends. The CDR3 contains 19 residues. In DNA form, the CDR3 reads TGTGCCAGCAGCGGGGCGGGGGGACCCAATAGGGGTATGAACACTGAAGCTTTCTTT. Amino acid sequence: CASSGAGGPNRGMNTEAFF.

The chain carries TRBV6-2 or TRBV6-3 and TRBJ1-2; 8 nucleotides agree with TRBD1. The germline gives CDR1 MNHEY, CDR2 SVGEGT. This CDR3 has 13 amino acids. V shed 6 bases and J 4 bases; nucleotides not matched to a gene: 4. This CDR3 reads CASSKTGGYGYTF. The DNA of the CDR3 is TGTGCCAGCAGCAAAACAGGGGGCTATGGCTACACCTTC.

This clone was detected only once. The chain couples TRBV18 to TRBJ1-1; TRBD1 is a possible D gene (5 bases). V was shortened by 3 bases and J by 5 bases, with 10 bases between the two germline ends. Germline V gives CDR1 KGHSH, CDR2 LQKENI. The CDR3 is 13 amino acids. CDR3 residues: CASSPVEGTEAFF. The DNA of the CDR3 is TGTGCCAGCTCACCGGTGGAGGGGACTGAAGCTTTCTTT.

The chain carries TRBV3-1 (or the pseudogene TRBV3-2) and TRBJ1-2; no clear D. The CDR3 spans 11 residues. V shed 6 bases and J shed 7 bases, with 9 bases lying between them. In germline, CDR1 is LGHDT, CDR2 YNNKEL (reference sequence). CDR3: CASSGRGGYTF. CDR3 nucleotide sequence: TGTGCCAGCAGTGGACGGGGTGGCTACACCTTC.

This clone was detected once. The chain recombines TRBV12-3 or TRBV12-4 with TRBJ1-2, with 7 bases fitting TRBD1. The CDR3 sequence is 13 residues long. V lost 6 bases and J lost 6; bases outside the gene matches: 7. The CDR3: CASRRTGEDGYTF. CDR3 bases: TGTGCCAGCAGACGTACAGGGGAGGATGGCTACACCTTC.

The chain carries TRBV24-1 and TRBJ2-5, with a weak D call TRBD1 (6 bases). The germline CDR1 and CDR2 sequences are KGHDR and SFDVKD. V was cut by 3 bases and J by 2 bases, with 9 bases left in between. The CDR3 has 14 residues. The CDR3 loop reads CATSDRDKQETQYF. As DNA, the CDR3 is TGTGCCACCAGTGATCGGGACAAACAAGAGACCCAGTACTTC.